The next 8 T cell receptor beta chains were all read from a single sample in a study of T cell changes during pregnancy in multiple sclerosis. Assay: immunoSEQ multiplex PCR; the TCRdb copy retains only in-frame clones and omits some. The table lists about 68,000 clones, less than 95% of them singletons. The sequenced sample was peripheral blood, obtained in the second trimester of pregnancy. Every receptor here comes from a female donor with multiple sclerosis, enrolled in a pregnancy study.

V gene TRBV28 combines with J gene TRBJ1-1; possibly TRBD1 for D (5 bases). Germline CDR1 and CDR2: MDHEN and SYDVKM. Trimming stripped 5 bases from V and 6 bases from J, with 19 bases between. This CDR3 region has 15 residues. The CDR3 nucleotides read TGTGCCAGCAGTCCCCCAGTCCCTGGAGGGGCTGAAGCTTTCTTT. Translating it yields CASSPPVPGGAEAFF.

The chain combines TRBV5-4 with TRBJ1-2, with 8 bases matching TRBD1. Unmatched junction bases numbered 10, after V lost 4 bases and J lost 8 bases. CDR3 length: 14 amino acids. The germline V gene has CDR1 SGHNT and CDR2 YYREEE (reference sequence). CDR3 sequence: CASSMRTGRPGYTF. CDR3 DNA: TGTGCCAGCAGCATGAGGACAGGGAGGCCGGGCTACACCTTC.

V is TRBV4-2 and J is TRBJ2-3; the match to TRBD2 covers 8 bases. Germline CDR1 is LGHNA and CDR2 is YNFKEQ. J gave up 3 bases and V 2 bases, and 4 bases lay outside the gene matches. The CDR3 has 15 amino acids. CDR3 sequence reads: CASSQQRGGTDTQYF. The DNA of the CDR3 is TGTGCCAGCAGCCAACAGCGCGGGGGGACAGATACGCAGTATTTT.

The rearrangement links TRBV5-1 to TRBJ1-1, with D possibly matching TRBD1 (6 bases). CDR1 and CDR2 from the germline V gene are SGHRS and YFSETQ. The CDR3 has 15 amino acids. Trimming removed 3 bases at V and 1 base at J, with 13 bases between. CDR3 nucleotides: TGCGCCAGCAGCTGGGGAGGGGGGCAGAACACTGAAGCTTTCTTT. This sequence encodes CASSWGGGQNTEAFF. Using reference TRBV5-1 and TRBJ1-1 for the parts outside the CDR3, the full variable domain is KAGVTQTPRYLIKTRGQQVTLSCSPISGHRSVSWYQQTPGQGLQFLFEYFSETQRNKGNFPGRFSGRQFSNSRSEMNVSTLELGDSALYLCASSWGGGQNTEAFFGQGTRLTVV.

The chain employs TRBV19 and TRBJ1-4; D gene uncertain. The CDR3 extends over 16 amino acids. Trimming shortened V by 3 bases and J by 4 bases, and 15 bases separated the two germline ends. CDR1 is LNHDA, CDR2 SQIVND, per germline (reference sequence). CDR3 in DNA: TGTGCCAGTAGTATCCCCCCGACACGGCTTAATGAAAAACTGTTTTTT. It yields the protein CASSIPPTRLNEKLFF.

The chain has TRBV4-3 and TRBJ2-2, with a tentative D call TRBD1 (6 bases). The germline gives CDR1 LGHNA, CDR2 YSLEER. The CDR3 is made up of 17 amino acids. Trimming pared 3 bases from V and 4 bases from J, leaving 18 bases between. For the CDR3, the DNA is TGCGCCAGCAGCCACGGAACCAGGGGATGGGGCACCGGGGAGCTGTTTTTT. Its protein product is CASSHGTRGWGTGELFF.

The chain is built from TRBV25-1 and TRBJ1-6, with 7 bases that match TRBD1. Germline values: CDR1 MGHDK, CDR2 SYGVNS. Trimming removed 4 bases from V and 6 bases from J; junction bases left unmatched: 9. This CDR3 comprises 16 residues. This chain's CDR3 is CASSVTGAPFNSPLHF. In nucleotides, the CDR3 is TGTGCCAGCAGTGTTACAGGGGCCCCGTTTAATTCACCCCTCCACTTT.

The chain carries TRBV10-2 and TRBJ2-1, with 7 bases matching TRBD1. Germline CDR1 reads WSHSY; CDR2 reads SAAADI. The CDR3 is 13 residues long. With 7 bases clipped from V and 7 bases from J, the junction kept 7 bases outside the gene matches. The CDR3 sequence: CASTATGANEQFF. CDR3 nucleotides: TGCGCCAGCACCGCAACAGGGGCGAATGAGCAGTTCTTC.